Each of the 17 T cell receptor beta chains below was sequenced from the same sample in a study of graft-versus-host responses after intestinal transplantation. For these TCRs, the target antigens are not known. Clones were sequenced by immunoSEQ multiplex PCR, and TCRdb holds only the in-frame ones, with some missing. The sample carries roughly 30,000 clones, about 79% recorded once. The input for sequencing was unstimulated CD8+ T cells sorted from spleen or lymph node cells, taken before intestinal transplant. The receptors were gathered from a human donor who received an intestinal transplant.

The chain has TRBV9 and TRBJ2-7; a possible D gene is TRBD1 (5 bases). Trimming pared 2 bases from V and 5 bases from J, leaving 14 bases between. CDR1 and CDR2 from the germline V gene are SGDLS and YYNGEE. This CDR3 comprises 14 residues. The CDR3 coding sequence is TGTGCCAGCAGCGTCAGTCCAGGGTGGGACGAGCAGTACTTC. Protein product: CASSVSPGWDEQYF.

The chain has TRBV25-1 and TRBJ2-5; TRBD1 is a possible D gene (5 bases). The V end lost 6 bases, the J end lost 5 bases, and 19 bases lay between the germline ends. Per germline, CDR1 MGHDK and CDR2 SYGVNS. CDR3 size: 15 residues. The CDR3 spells CASRGPRTQGETQYF. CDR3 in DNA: TGTGCCAGCAGGGGGCCGAGGACCCAAGGGGAGACCCAGTACTTC.

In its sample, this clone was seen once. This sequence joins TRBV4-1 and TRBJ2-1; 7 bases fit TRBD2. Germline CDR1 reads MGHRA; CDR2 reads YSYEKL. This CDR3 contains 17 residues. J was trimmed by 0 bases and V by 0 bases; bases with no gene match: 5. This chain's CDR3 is CASSQDYLAASYNEQFF. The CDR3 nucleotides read TGCGCCAGCAGCCAAGATTACCTAGCGGCCTCCTACAATGAGCAGTTCTTC.

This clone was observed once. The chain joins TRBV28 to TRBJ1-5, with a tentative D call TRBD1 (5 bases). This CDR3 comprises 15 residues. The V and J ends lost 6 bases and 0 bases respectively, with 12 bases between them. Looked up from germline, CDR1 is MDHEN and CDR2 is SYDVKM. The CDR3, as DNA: TGTGCCAGCAGGCTCAGGGTAGGTAGCAATCAGCCCCAGCATTTT. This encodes CASRLRVGSNQPQHF.

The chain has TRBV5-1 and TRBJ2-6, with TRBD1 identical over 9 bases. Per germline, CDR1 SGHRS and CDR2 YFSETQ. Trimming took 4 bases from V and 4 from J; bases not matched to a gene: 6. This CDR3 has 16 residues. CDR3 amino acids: CASSGDRARGANVLTF. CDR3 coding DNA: TGCGCCAGCAGCGGGGACAGGGCTCGGGGGGCCAACGTCCTGACTTTC.

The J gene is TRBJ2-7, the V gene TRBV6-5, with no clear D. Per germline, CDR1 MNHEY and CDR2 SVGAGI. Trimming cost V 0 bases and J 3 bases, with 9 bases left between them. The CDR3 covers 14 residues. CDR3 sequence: CASSYSGGRYEQYF. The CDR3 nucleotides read TGTGCCAGCAGTTACTCAGGTGGGCGCTACGAGCAGTACTTC.

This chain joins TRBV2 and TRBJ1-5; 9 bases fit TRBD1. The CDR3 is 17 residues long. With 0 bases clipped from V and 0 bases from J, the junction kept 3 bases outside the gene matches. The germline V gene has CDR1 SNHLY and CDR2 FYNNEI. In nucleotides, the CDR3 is TGTGCCAGCAGTGAAGCCGGGACAGGGCCTAGCAATCAGCCCCAGCATTTT. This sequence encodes CASSEAGTGPSNQPQHF.

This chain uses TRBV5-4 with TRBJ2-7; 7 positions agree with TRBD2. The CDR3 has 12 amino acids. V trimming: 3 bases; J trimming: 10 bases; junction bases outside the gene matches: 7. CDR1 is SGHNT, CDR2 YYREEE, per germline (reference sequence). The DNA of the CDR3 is TGTGCCAGCAGCTCGACGCGGGAGCTTCAGTACTTC. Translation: CASSSTRELQYF. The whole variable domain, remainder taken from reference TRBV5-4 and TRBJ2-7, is ETGVTQSPTHLIKTRGQQVTLRCSSQSGHNTVSWYQQALGQGPQFIFQYYREEENGRGNFPPRFSGLQFPNYSSELNVNALELDDSALYLCASSSTRELQYFGPGTRLTVT.

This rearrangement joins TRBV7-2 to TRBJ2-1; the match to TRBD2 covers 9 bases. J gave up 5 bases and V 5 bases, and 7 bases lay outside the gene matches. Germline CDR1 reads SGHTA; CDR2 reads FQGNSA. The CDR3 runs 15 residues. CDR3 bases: TGTGCCAGCAGCGTGAGGACTAGCGCTAACAATGAGCAGTTCTTC. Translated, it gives CASSVRTSANNEQFF.

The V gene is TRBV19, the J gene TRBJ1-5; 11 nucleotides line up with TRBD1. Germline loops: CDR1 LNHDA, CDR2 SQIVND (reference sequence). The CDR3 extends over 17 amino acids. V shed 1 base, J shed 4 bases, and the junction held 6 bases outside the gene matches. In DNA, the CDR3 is TGTGCCAGTAGTATAGGGTGGACAGGGGGCTTGAATCAGCCCCAGCATTTT. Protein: CASSIGWTGGLNQPQHF.

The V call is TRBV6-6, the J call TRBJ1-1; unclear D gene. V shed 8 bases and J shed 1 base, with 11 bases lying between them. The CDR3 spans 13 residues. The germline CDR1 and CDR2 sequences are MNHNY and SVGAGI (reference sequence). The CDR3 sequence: CASAPTGNTEAFF. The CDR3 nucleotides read TGTGCCAGCGCCCCCACCGGGAACACTGAAGCTTTCTTT.

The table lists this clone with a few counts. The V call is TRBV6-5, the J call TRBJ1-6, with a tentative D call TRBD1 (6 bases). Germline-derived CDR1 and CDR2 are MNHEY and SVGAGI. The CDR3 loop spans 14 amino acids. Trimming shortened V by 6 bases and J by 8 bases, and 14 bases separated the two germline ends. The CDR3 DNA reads TGTGCCAGCAGGCCCAGGGGTCCGTATTCACCCCTCCACTTT. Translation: CASRPRGPYSPLHF.

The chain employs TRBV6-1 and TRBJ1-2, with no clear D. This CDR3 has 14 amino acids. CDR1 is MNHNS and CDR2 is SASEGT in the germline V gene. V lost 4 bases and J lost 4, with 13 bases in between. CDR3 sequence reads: CASSGPGLPYGYTF. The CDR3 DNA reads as TGTGCCAGCAGTGGTCCAGGTCTGCCCTATGGCTACACCTTC.

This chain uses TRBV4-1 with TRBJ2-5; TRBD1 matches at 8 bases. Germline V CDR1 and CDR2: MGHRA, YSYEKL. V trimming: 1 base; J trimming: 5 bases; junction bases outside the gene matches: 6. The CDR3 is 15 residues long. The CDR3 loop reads CASSQGSGGGETQYF. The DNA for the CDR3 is TGCGCCAGCAGCCAAGGTTCAGGGGGCGGTGAGACCCAGTACTTC.

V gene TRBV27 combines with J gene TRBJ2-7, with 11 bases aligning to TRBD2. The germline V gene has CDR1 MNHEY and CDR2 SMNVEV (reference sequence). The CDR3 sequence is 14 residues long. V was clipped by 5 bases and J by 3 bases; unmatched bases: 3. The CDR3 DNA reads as TGTGCCAGCAGTGCCGGGACTAGCGGCTACGAGCAGTACTTC. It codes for CASSAGTSGYEQYF.

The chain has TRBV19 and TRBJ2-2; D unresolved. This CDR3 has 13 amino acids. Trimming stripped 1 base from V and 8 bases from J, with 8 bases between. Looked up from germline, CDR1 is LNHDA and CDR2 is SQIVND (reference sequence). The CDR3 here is CASSIGFGGELFF. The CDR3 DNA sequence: TGTGCCAGTAGTATAGGATTCGGGGGGGAGCTGTTTTTT.

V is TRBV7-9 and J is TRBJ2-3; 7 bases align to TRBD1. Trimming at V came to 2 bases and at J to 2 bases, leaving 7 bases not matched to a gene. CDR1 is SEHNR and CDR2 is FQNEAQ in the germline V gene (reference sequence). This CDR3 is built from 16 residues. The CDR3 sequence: CASSLIAGGDTDTQYF. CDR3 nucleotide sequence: TGTGCCAGCAGCTTAATAGCAGGGGGAGACACAGATACGCAGTATTTT.